This TCR beta chain was identified in a study of blood T cell repertoires in COVID-19. In the study overall: Researchers got acute and convalescent COVID-19 samples from the United States, Italy and Spain.

Only a few counts were recorded for this clone. Generated by immunoSEQ multiplex PCR, the TCRdb table keeps only in-frame clones and is missing some. Among about 120,000 clones listed, around nine tenths were seen once. Between the trimmed V and J ends, which lost 1 base and 7 bases, there was a span of 11 bases. The CDR3 covers 14 residues. Germline V gives CDR1 LNHDA, CDR2 SQIVND (reference sequence). Seattle participants joined during active infection and were tracked over time. Input material: peripheral blood. The chain links TRBV19 to TRBJ1-5; D is undetermined. The clonotype was recovered from an older woman with COVID-19, enrolled during active disease. The CDR3 here is CASSIVSRAQPQHF. Here the CDR3 DNA reads TGTGCCAGTAGTATAGTTTCTAGAGCACAGCCCCAGCATTTT.